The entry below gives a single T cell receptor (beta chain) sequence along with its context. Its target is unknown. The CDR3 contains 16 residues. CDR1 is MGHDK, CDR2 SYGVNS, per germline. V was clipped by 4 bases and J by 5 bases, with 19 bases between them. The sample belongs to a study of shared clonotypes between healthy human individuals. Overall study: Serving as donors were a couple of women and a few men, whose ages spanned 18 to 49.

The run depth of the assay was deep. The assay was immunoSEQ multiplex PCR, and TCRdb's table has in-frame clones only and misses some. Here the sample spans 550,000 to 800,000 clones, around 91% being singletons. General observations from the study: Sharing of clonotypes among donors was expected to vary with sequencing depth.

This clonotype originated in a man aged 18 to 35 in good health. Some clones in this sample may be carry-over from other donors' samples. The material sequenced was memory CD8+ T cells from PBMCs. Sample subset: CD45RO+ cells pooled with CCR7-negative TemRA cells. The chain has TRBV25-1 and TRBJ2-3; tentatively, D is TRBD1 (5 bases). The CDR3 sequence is CASSGMAQGRVDTQYF. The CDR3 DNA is TGTGCCAGCAGTGGAATGGCGCAGGGTCGAGTAGATACGCAGTATTTT.